The next 27 T cell receptor beta chains were all read from a single sample in a study of cytomegalovirus exposure and HLA in healthy donors. The study ran its PCR with 60 Vbeta and 13 Jbeta primers. The data were produced by immunoSEQ multiplex PCR, yet TCRdb's version contains in-frame clones alone and is incomplete. The sample records approximately 170,000 clones, roughly 80% being singletons. Sequences were obtained from PBMCs. The receptors originated from a male donor in good health and CMV-seronegative.

This clone has a count of ten or more. The chain links TRBV4-1 to TRBJ1-1; D possibly corresponds to TRBD1 (6 bases). CDR1 and CDR2 from the germline V gene are MGHRA and YSYEKL. Deletions cut 0 bases from V and 4 bases from J, with 15 bases between. The CDR3 has 16 amino acids. The CDR3 here is CASSQDSTGLATEAFF. The CDR3 DNA reads TGCGCCAGCAGCCAAGATTCCACAGGGTTGGCCACTGAAGCTTTCTTT.

The chain links TRBV19 to TRBJ2-7, with 13 nucleotides matching TRBD2. Germline V gene sequence: CDR1 LNHDA, CDR2 SQIVND (reference sequence). This CDR3 has 21 residues. The V segment lost 5 bases and the J segment 0 bases; nucleotides outside the gene matches: 19. The CDR3 region is CASSPRGLSGTSGASSYEQYF. Written as DNA, the CDR3 is TGTGCCAGTAGTCCCAGAGGTTTGTCGGGGACTAGCGGGGCGAGCTCCTACGAGCAGTACTTC.

The chain couples TRBV6-6 to TRBJ2-1; 7 nucleotides agree with TRBD1. This CDR3 region has 15 residues. Unmatched junction bases numbered 7, after V lost 6 bases and J lost 2 bases. Germline assignment: CDR1 MNHNY and CDR2 SVGAGI (reference sequence). CDR3 nucleotides: TGTGCCAGCAGCAGACCGGGACAGACCTACAATGAGCAGTTCTTC. Its translation is CASSRPGQTYNEQFF.

The chain couples TRBV13 to TRBJ2-1; tentative D call: TRBD1 (6 bases). The CDR3 loop spans 17 amino acids. CDR1 and CDR2 (germline): PRHDT, FYEKMQ (reference sequence). Deletions cut 4 bases from V and 6 bases from J, with 22 bases between. The CDR3 reads CASSSQITGWGSNEQFF. CDR3 nucleotides: TGTGCCAGCAGCTCGCAAATAACAGGGTGGGGTTCCAATGAGCAGTTCTTC.

The sample holds one count of this clone. The gene calls are TRBV6-1 and TRBJ2-3, with D possibly TRBD1 on 6 matching bases. Germline assignment: CDR1 MNHNS and CDR2 SASEGT. CDR3 length: 15 amino acids. The V end lost 2 bases, the J end lost 0 bases, and 9 bases lay between the germline ends. The CDR3, as DNA: TGTGCCAGCAGTGAATACAGGGAAAGCACAGATACGCAGTATTTT. It specifies CASSEYRESTDTQYF.

The genes are TRBV10-3 and TRBJ1-6, with D perhaps TRBD1 (5 bases). CDR3 length: 20 amino acids. V gave up 6 bases and J gave up 0 bases, with 24 bases separating them. Germline V gene data show CDR1 as ENHRY and CDR2 as SYGVKD. CDR3 residues: CAISERSGNYKGSYNSPLHF. DNA of the CDR3: TGTGCCATCAGCGAACGGTCAGGGAACTACAAGGGCTCCTATAATTCACCCCTCCACTTT.

The chain links TRBV5-1 to TRBJ2-7; D is perhaps TRBD1 (5 bases). V was pared by 0 bases and J by 12 bases, with 16 bases between. From germline, CDR1 is SGHRS and CDR2 YFSETQ. The CDR3 consists of 13 residues. This chain's CDR3 is CASSLDTSQASYF. CDR3 in DNA: TGCGCCAGCAGCTTGGACACTTCACAGGCCTCGTACTTC.

The gene calls are TRBV18 and TRBJ2-7; D is undetermined. The V gene lost 2 bases and the J gene lost 3 bases, with 11 bases spanning the gap. The CDR3 contains 14 residues. CDR1 is KGHSH and CDR2 is LQKENI in the germline V gene. Here the CDR3 reads CASSPTAESYEQYF. The CDR3 region has the DNA TGTGCCAGCTCACCAACGGCGGAAAGCTACGAGCAGTACTTC.

This clone was detected a few times. The chain recombines TRBV7-9 with TRBJ1-5, with TRBD1 identical over 12 bases. This CDR3 region has 18 residues. Looked up from germline, CDR1 is SEHNR and CDR2 is FQNEAQ (reference sequence). After removal of 5 bases from V and 3 bases from J, the junction contained 11 bases not matched to a gene. As DNA, the CDR3 is TGTGCCAGCAGCCAGACCGGGACAGGGGGCGTCCTCAATCAGCCCCAGCATTTT. Residues: CASSQTGTGGVLNQPQHF.

This clone came up once. The chain is built from TRBV9 and TRBJ2-6; 7 nucleotides match TRBD1. CDR3 length: 17 amino acids. Germline V gives CDR1 SGDLS, CDR2 YYNGEE. Trimming cost V 4 bases and J 1 base; bases outside gene matches: 8. The CDR3 here is CASSRTGGSSGANVLTF. CDR3 coding DNA: TGTGCCAGCAGCCGGACAGGAGGCTCTTCTGGGGCCAACGTCCTGACTTTC.

This clone has just one count. This chain links TRBV25-1 with TRBJ2-1; TRBD1 matches at 8 bases. Looked up from germline, CDR1 is MGHDK and CDR2 is SYGVNS. Trimming removed 3 bases from V and 12 bases from J; junction bases left unmatched: 7. The length of the CDR3 is 13 residues. The CDR3 sequence is CASSDPGQGRQFF. The CDR3 DNA reads as TGTGCCAGCAGTGATCCCGGACAGGGCCGGCAGTTCTTC.

This clone was found once. V is TRBV5-4 and J is TRBJ2-1, with D perhaps matching TRBD2 (6 bases). This CDR3 is built from 12 residues. Germline loops: CDR1 SGHNT, CDR2 YYREEE (reference sequence). Trimming pared 4 bases from V and 10 bases from J, leaving 12 bases between. The CDR3 loop is CASSPRGSEQFF. CDR3 coding DNA: TGTGCCAGCAGCCCTCGGGGGTCCGAGCAGTTCTTC.

The chain employs TRBV4-2 and TRBJ2-1; 8 bases align to TRBD2. J lost 8 bases, V lost 0 bases, and 9 bases had no gene match. CDR3 size: 16 residues. Germline-derived CDR1 and CDR2 are LGHNA and YNFKEQ. The CDR3 region is CASSQEGNSGVDEQFF. In DNA, the CDR3 is TGTGCCAGCAGCCAAGAAGGAAATAGCGGGGTCGATGAGCAGTTCTTC.

The rearrangement links TRBV7-6 to TRBJ1-5; possible D gene TRBD1, 5 bases. The CDR3 has 13 amino acids. Deletions cut 4 bases from V and 3 bases from J, with 7 bases between. From germline, CDR1 is SGHVS and CDR2 FNYEAQ. The CDR3 DNA sequence: TGTGCCAGCAGCTCAGGGTACAATCAGCCCCAGCATTTT. Amino acid sequence: CASSSGYNQPQHF.

This chain connects TRBV6-4 to TRBJ2-1; a weak D match, TRBD1 (6 bases). Trimming took 2 bases from V and 4 from J, leaving 12 bases between them. Germline assignment: CDR1 MRHNA and CDR2 SNTAGT. This CDR3 has 15 residues. DNA of the CDR3: TGTGCCAGCAGTGACGGGCAGGGGTTTTACAATGAGCAGTTCTTC. Its translation is CASSDGQGFYNEQFF.

The V and J genes are TRBV19 and TRBJ2-1; the D gene is possibly TRBD1 (6 bases). CDR1 is LNHDA and CDR2 is SQIVND in the germline V gene (reference sequence). The germline V and J ends were trimmed by 4 bases and 4 bases, with 14 bases remaining between them. The CDR3 covers 15 residues. CDR3 coding DNA: TGTGCCAGTAGTACAGGGGCAGGAAATTACAATGAGCAGTTCTTC. Amino acid sequence: CASSTGAGNYNEQFF. Full variable domain (missing parts from reference TRBV19 and TRBJ2-1): DGGITQSPKYLFRKEGQNVTLSCEQNLNHDAMYWYRQDPGQGLRLIYYSQIVNDFQKGDIAEGYSVSREKKESFPLTVTSAQKNPTAFYLCASSTGAGNYNEQFFGPGTRLTVL.

The V call is TRBV27, the J call TRBJ1-4; tentative D call: TRBD1 (5 bases). Trimming removed 5 bases at V and 5 bases at J, with 21 bases between. Per the germline V gene, CDR1 is MNHEY and CDR2 is SMNVEV (reference sequence). This CDR3 has 17 amino acids. CDR3 sequence (DNA): TGTGCCAGCAGTCCCCCCCGGCTGGGGGGAGAGAATGAAAAACTGTTTTTT. Amino acids: CASSPPRLGGENEKLFF.

This clone was seen once. The chain couples TRBV5-4 to TRBJ1-2; 7 nucleotides match TRBD1. This CDR3 comprises 15 residues. V was pared by 4 bases and J by 8 bases, with 14 bases of the junction left unmatched. Germline loops: CDR1 SGHNT, CDR2 YYREEE (reference sequence). CDR3 amino acids: CASSPSGGFEKGYTF. In nucleotides, the CDR3 is TGTGCCAGCAGCCCCTCAGGGGGGTTCGAGAAAGGCTACACCTTC.

CDR3 protein: CASSLAQARGTGELFF. CDR3 DNA sequence: TGCGCCAGCAGCTTGGCTCAGGCCAGGGGAACCGGGGAGCTGTTTTTT. This chain uses TRBV5-1 with TRBJ2-2; possibly TRBD1 for D (6 bases). This CDR3 is 16 amino acids long. The V gene's germline CDR1 is SGHRS and CDR2 YFSETQ. Trimming cost V 0 bases and J 5 bases, with 14 bases left between them.

In its sample, this clone was seen a few times. The chain joins TRBV19 to TRBJ1-1, with 7 bases that match TRBD1. V was clipped by 8 bases and J by 1 base; unmatched bases: 7. The CDR3 contains 14 residues. Germline V gene data show CDR1 as LNHDA and CDR2 as SQIVND (reference sequence). This CDR3 is CASGATGWNTEAFF. CDR3 sequence (DNA): TGTGCCAGTGGTGCGACAGGGTGGAACACTGAAGCTTTCTTT. The entire variable domain, with the rest obtained from reference TRBV19 and TRBJ1-1, is as follows: DGGITQSPKYLFRKEGQNVTLSCEQNLNHDAMYWYRQDPGQGLRLIYYSQIVNDFQKGDIAEGYSVSREKKESFPLTVTSAQKNPTAFYLCASGATGWNTEAFFGQGTRLTVV.

This clone was detected only once. The V gene is TRBV2, the J gene TRBJ2-7; 7 nucleotides line up with TRBD1. The CDR3 contains 12 residues. J lost 6 bases, V lost 6 bases, and 5 bases had no gene match. Germline V lookup: CDR1 SNHLY, CDR2 FYNNEI. The CDR3 loop is CASRGTAREQYF. The CDR3 DNA is TGTGCCAGCAGGGGGACAGCTCGCGAGCAGTACTTC.

The V and J genes are TRBV27 and TRBJ2-7; the match to TRBD1 covers 10 bases. Germline V gene lookup returns CDR1 MNHEY and CDR2 SMNVEV (reference sequence). With V trimmed by 6 bases and J by 2 bases, 4 bases remained unmatched. The CDR3 contains 14 residues. CDR3 in amino acids: CASRRGTGAYEQYF. The CDR3 DNA reads as TGTGCCAGCAGGCGGGGGACAGGGGCCTACGAGCAGTACTTC.

This chain uses TRBV9 with TRBJ1-5, with D uncertain. The CDR3 length is 14 residues. Deletions cut 0 bases from V and 3 bases from J, with 7 bases between. Germline V CDR1 and CDR2: SGDLS, YYNGEE. The CDR3 sequence is CASSVESDNQPQHF. DNA for the CDR3: TGTGCCAGCAGCGTAGAGTCAGACAATCAGCCCCAGCATTTT.

The chain carries TRBV19 and TRBJ2-7; TRBD1 matches 9 bases. Germline CDR1 LNHDA, CDR2 SQIVND (reference sequence). V gave up 5 bases and J gave up 3 bases; unmatched junction bases: 8. CDR3 length: 15 amino acids. CDR3: CASSAPGTGIYEQYF. DNA of the CDR3: TGTGCCAGTAGTGCTCCCGGGACAGGGATCTACGAGCAGTACTTC.

V gene TRBV9 combines with J gene TRBJ1-5; no definite D call. This CDR3 spans 14 amino acids. Germline CDR1 SGDLS, CDR2 YYNGEE. Trimming left V 0 bases short and J 1 base short, with 5 bases between. The CDR3 coding sequence is TGTGCCAGCAGCGTAGATCCGAGCAATCAGCCCCAGCATTTT. Translation gives CASSVDPSNQPQHF.

The J gene is TRBJ1-1, the V gene TRBV7-9; no clear D. Trimming pared 5 bases from V and 1 base from J, leaving 11 bases between. The germline CDR1 and CDR2 sequences are SEHNR and FQNEAQ (reference sequence). The CDR3 length is 14 residues. CDR3 protein: CASSPGGRNTEAFF. The CDR3 DNA sequence: TGTGCCAGCAGCCCCGGAGGTAGGAACACTGAAGCTTTCTTT.

The V gene is TRBV5-1, the J gene TRBJ2-2; D possibly corresponds to TRBD2 (7 bases). CDR3 length: 16 residues. Germline CDR1 reads SGHRS; CDR2 reads YFSETQ. V shed 0 bases and J shed 1 base, with 10 bases lying between them. In DNA, the CDR3 is TGCGCCAGCAGCTTGGGCGGGGGCCAGAACACCGGGGAGCTGTTTTTT. Translating gives CASSLGGGQNTGELFF.